Below, 8 T cell receptor beta chains from the same sample are listed, as sequenced in a study of graft-versus-host responses after intestinal transplantation. These receptors have no known antigen. Clones were sequenced by immunoSEQ multiplex PCR, and TCRdb holds only the in-frame ones, with some missing. The table records approximately 89,000 clones, about 93% of them present only once. The input for sequencing was unstimulated CD8+ T cells sorted from spleen or lymph node cells, taken before transplant. These receptors originate from a human donor who was the organ donor for an intestinal transplant.

The chain employs TRBV7-9 and TRBJ2-3; perhaps TRBD1 as D (7 bases). The CDR3 is 16 amino acids. Germline V gene lookup returns CDR1 SEHNR and CDR2 FQNEAQ (reference sequence). V was clipped by 0 bases and J by 2 bases, with 12 bases between them. CDR3 loop: CASSLAEGAYTDTQYF. The CDR3 DNA sequence: TGTGCCAGCAGCTTAGCGGAGGGGGCCTACACAGATACGCAGTATTTT. Full variable domain (missing parts from reference TRBV7-9 and TRBJ2-3): DTGVSQNPRHKITKRGQNVTFRCDPISEHNRLYWYRQTLGQGPEFLTYFQNEAQLEKSRLLSDRFSAERPKGSFSTLEIQRTEQGDSAMYLCASSLAEGAYTDTQYFGPGTRLTVL.

The rearrangement uses TRBV7-3 and TRBJ1-1; D perhaps matches TRBD1 (5 bases). The V gene lost 2 bases and the J gene lost 2 bases, with 15 bases spanning the gap. The CDR3 covers 16 residues. The germline V gene has CDR1 SGHTA and CDR2 FQGTGA. CDR3 sequence reads: CASSLGGRGGNTEAFF. CDR3 in DNA: TGTGCCAGCAGCTTAGGTGGGAGGGGAGGAAACACTGAAGCTTTCTTT.

The genes are TRBV19 and TRBJ1-1; tentative D call: TRBD1 (5 bases). CDR3 length: 13 amino acids. Germline CDR1 reads LNHDA; CDR2 reads SQIVND (reference sequence). Between the trimmed V and J ends, which lost 3 bases and 3 bases, there was a span of 8 bases. The CDR3 bases are TGTGCCAGTAGTATGGCAGGGTACACTGAAGCTTTCTTT. Its translation: CASSMAGYTEAFF.

This rearrangement joins TRBV28 to TRBJ1-2, with D possibly being TRBD1 (5 bases). CDR1 is MDHEN, CDR2 SYDVKM, per germline. V was pared by 6 bases and J by 1 base, with 18 bases between. This CDR3 comprises 16 residues. The CDR3 reads CASSAWGRQSNYGYTF. CDR3 bases: TGTGCCAGCAGCGCCTGGGGCCGACAAAGTAACTATGGCTACACCTTC.

The chain recombines TRBV19 with TRBJ2-7; TRBD2 matches 10 bases. J was trimmed by 2 bases and V by 6 bases; bases with no gene match: 7. The CDR3 is made up of 15 amino acids. Germline V CDR1 and CDR2: LNHDA, SQIVND (reference sequence). For the CDR3, the DNA is TGTGCCAGTAGCATAACTAGCGGGGCAACCTACGAGCAGTACTTC. It encodes CASSITSGATYEQYF.

The genes are TRBV6-1 and TRBJ2-1; TRBD2 matches at 8 bases. CDR1 and CDR2 (germline): MNHNS, SASEGT. This CDR3 region has 16 residues. Trimming removed 6 bases from V and 0 bases from J; junction bases left unmatched: 7. In DNA, the CDR3 is TGTGCCAGCAGCGAACTAGCGGAGGACTCCTACAATGAGCAGTTCTTC. It encodes CASSELAEDSYNEQFF.

The rearrangement uses TRBV2 and TRBJ2-7; 10 bases map to TRBD2. Losses at the gene ends were 9 bases for V and 2 bases for J; bases not matched to a gene: 10. The CDR3 runs 15 residues. Germline V gene data show CDR1 as SNHLY and CDR2 as FYNNEI. The CDR3 nucleotides read TGTGCCAGAGGGAGTCGTAGCGGGAGGCCCTACGAGCAGTACTTC. It is translated as CARGSRSGRPYEQYF.

This sequence joins TRBV9 and TRBJ2-5, with 8 bases identical to TRBD2. The V gene end was trimmed by 3 bases and the J gene end by 3 bases; junction bases not matched to a gene: 4. Germline loops: CDR1 SGDLS, CDR2 YYNGEE. The length of the CDR3 is 14 residues. The CDR3 DNA reads TGTGCCAGCAGCGCCTTTAGCGGGGAAGAGACCCAGTACTTC. The encoded protein is CASSAFSGEETQYF.